A selection of T cell receptor beta chains follows, all from one sample in a study of blood T cell repertoires in COVID-19. TCRdb's copy holds only in-frame clones and misses some; the assay was immunoSEQ multiplex PCR. The sample records approximately 270,000 clones, approximately 90% being singletons. Sequencing was performed on PBMCs or T cells enriched from blood (not recorded which). These receptors originate from a man aged 35-49 years who had been exposed to COVID-19. CDR3s include the opening cysteine and the closing phenylalanine or tryptophan. Fields, in order: V gene, D gene, J gene, clone size, CDR3 protein, CDR3 DNA. The D gene is left open where the match is weak. Size is omitted from some rows. Given values are once, few, many or a class for expanded clones.

TRBV19	TRBD1	TRBJ1-2	.	CASTKQGAFGYTF	TGTGCCAGTACGAAACAGGGGGCGTTTGGCTACACCTTC
TRBV6-5	.	TRBJ1-2	.	CASSRRESHGYTF	TGTGCCAGCTCCCGGAGGGAGAGTCATGGCTACACCTTC
TRBV27	.	TRBJ1-5	.	CASSRVYSNQPQHF	TGTGCCAGCAGCCGGGTTTATAGCAATCAGCCCCAGCATTTT
TRBV9	.	TRBJ1-2	.	CASSARANYGYTF	TGTGCCAGCAGCGCGCGGGCGAATTATGGCTACACCTTC
TRBV11-3	.	TRBJ2-3	.	CASSRQTGRGTDTQYF	TGTGCCAGCAGCCGACAGACAGGTCGGGGCACAGATACGCAGTATTTT
TRBV19	TRBD1	TRBJ2-1	.	CASATGGSYNEQFF	TGTGCCAGTGCTACAGGGGGGTCCTACAATGAGCAGTTCTTC
TRBV5-1	.	TRBJ2-4	.	CASSPAWGEDIQYF	TGCGCCAGCAGCCCGGCGTGGGGGGAGGACATTCAGTACTTC
TRBV9	.	TRBJ2-2	once	CASSPRHRSNTGELFF	TGTGCCAGCAGCCCAAGACACCGTTCGAACACCGGGGAGCTGTTTTTT
TRBV5-5	.	TRBJ1-3	.	CASSSTDSGNTIYF	TGTGCCAGCAGCTCCACTGACTCTGGAAACACCATATATTTT
TRBV30	.	TRBJ1-3	.	CAWKRDNGNTIYF	TGTGCCTGGAAACGAGACAATGGAAACACCATATATTTT
TRBV10-1	.	TRBJ2-4	.	CASRTQRPAKNIQYF	TGCGCCAGCAGAACCCAGCGTCCGGCCAAAAACATTCAGTACTTC
TRBV15	TRBD1	TRBJ2-3	.	CATSRGGQASTDTQYF	TGTGCCACCAGCAGAGGAGGACAGGCGTCGACAGATACGCAGTATTTT
TRBV6-1	.	TRBJ2-3	.	CASSGGTGTRRGSTDTQYF	TGTGCCAGCAGTGGGGGGACGGGCACGAGGAGGGGCAGCACAGATACGCAGTATTTT
TRBV7-9	.	TRBJ2-1	.	CASSLNKWSEQFF	TGTGCCAGCAGCCTAAACAAGTGGAGTGAGCAGTTCTTC